The 6 T cell receptor beta chains given below trace back to one sample, sequenced in a study of radiation and T cells in renal cell carcinoma. Only in-frame clones appear in the TCRdb table, and some are missing; sequencing was by immunoSEQ multiplex PCR. The repertoire includes under 100,000 clones, roughly 84% of them detected once, and more than 7% sits in the top ten. Documented time point: blood 4 weeks post-SBRT, at nephrectomy. Treatment in this sample: 15 Gy SBRT to primary tumor, nephrectomy 4 weeks later. The sequenced sample was blood, obtained from a patient whose treatment included radiotherapy and nephrectomy. The receptors originated from a man in his fifties or sixties with renal cell carcinoma.

The V and J genes are TRBV2 and TRBJ2-2, with TRBD2 matching 10 bases. The CDR3 totals 15 residues. Germline CDR1 reads SNHLY; CDR2 reads FYNNEI. J was trimmed by 7 bases and V by 6 bases; bases with no gene match: 8. Here the CDR3 reads CASSSSGSGVGELFF. CDR3 DNA sequence: TGTGCCAGCAGCTCTAGCGGGAGTGGCGTCGGGGAGCTGTTTTTT.

This clone was observed a single time. This sequence joins TRBV13 and TRBJ2-5; D is ambiguous. This CDR3 comprises 13 residues. Trimming cost V 2 bases and J 1 base, with 5 bases left between them. Per the germline V gene, CDR1 is PRHDT and CDR2 is FYEKMQ (reference sequence). The CDR3 DNA sequence: TGTGCCAGCAGCTTACAGCTCCAAGAGACCCAGTACTTC. It is translated as CASSLQLQETQYF.

This CDR3 is CASSLAQSSGANVLTF. CDR3 DNA sequence: TGTGCCAGCAGCTTAGCGCAAAGCTCTGGGGCCAACGTCCTGACTTTC. The chain couples TRBV7-8 to TRBJ2-6; D is ambiguous. The germline V gene encodes CDR1 SGHVS and CDR2 FQNEAQ. The CDR3 totals 16 residues. Trimming stripped 0 bases from V and 0 bases from J, with 6 bases between.

The V call is TRBV5-1, the J call TRBJ2-1; the D gene is possibly TRBD2 (5 bases). V lost 4 bases, J lost 9 bases, and 11 bases lay in between. The CDR3 totals 12 residues. The germline gives CDR1 SGHRS, CDR2 YFSETQ. The CDR3 region is CASSQEVTEQFF. In DNA, the CDR3 is TGCGCCAGCAGCCAGGAGGTGACTGAGCAGTTCTTC.

This clone came up many times. The chain links TRBV18 to TRBJ1-2, with 8 bases matching TRBD1. This CDR3 spans 20 amino acids. The ends lost 5 bases at V and 0 bases at J; junction bases unmatched: 20. CDR1 and CDR2 from the germline V gene are KGHSH and LQKENI. CDR3 in DNA: TGTGCCAGCTCAGGGGAGACAGGGGCCGCGGCATCCACTACTAACTATGGCTACACCTTC. Its protein product is CASSGETGAAASTTNYGYTF. The full variable domain, with the rest looked up from reference TRBV18 and TRBJ1-2, is NAGVMQNPRHLVRRRGQEARLRCSPMKGHSHVYWYRQLPEEGLKFMVYLQKENIIDESGMPKERFSAEFPKEGPSILRIQQVVRGDSAAYFCASSGETGAAASTTNYGYTFGSGTRLTVV.

A single count supports this clone. The chain uses TRBV29-1 and TRBJ2-7, with 7 bases identical to TRBD1. There are 15 residues in the CDR3. The V and J ends lost 6 bases and 4 bases, in that order; junction bases with no gene match: 15. CDR1 and CDR2 from the germline V gene are SQVTM and ANQGSEA. The CDR3 sequence is CSVATSAGGPYEQYF. The CDR3 nucleotides are TGCAGCGTCGCTACATCGGCAGGGGGACCATACGAGCAGTACTTC.